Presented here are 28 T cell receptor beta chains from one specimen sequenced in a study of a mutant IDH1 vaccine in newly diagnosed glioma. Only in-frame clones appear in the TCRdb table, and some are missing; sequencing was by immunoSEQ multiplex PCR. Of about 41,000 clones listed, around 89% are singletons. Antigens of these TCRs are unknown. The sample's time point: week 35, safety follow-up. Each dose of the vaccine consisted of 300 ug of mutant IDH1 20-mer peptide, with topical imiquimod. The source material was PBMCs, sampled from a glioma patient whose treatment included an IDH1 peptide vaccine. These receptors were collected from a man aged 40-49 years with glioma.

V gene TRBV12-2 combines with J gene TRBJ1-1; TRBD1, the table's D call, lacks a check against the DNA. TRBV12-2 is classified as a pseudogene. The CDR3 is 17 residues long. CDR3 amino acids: CASRLAGQAGEDTEAFF. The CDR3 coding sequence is TGTGCAAGTCGCTTAGCGGGACAGGCCGGTGAGGATACTGAAGCTTTCTTT.

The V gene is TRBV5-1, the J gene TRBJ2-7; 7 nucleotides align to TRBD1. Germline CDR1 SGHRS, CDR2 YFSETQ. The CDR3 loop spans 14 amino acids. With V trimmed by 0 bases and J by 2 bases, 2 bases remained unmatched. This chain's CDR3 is CASSLGQGAYEQYF. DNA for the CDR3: TGCGCCAGCAGCTTGGGGCAGGGGGCCTACGAGCAGTACTTC.

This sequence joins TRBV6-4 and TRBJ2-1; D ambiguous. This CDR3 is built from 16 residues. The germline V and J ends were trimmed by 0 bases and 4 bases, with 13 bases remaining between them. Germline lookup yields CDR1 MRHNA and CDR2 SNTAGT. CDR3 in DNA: TGTGCCAGCAGTGACTCCCTAGAAGCAACATACAATGAGCAGTTCTTC. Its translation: CASSDSLEATYNEQFF.

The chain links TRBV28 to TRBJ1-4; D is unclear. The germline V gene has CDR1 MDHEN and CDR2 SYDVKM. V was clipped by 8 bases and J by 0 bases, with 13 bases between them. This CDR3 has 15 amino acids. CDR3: CASARSGATNEKLFF. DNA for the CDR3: TGTGCCAGCGCAAGAAGTGGTGCAACTAATGAAAAACTGTTTTTT.

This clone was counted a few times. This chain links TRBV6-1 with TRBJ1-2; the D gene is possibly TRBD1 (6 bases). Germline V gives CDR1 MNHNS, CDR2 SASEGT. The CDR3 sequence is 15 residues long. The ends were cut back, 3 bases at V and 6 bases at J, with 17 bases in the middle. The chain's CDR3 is CASSDATGGLNGYTF. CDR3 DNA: TGTGCCAGCAGTGACGCGACAGGAGGGTTGAATGGCTACACCTTC.

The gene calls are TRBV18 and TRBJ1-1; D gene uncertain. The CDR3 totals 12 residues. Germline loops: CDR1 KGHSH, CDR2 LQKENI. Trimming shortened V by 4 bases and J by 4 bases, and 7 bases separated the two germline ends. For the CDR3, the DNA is TGTGCCAGCTCACAGGGTCCCACTGAAGCTTTCTTT. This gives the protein CASSQGPTEAFF.

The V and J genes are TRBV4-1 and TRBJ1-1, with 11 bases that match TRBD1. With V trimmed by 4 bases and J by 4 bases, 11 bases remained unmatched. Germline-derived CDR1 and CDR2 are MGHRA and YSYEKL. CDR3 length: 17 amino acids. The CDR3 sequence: CASSPGQGAFRATEAFF. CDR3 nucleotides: TGCGCCAGCAGCCCTGGACAGGGGGCTTTTCGGGCCACTGAAGCTTTCTTT.

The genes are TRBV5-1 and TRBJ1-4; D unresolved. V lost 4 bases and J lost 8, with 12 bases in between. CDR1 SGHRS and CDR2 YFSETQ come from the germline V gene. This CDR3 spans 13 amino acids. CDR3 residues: CASSLGGQEKLFF. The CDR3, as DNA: TGCGCCAGCAGCCTGGGTGGGCAGGAAAAACTGTTTTTT.

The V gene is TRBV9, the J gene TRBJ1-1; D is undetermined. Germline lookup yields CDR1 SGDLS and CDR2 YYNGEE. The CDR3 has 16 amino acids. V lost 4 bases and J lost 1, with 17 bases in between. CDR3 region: CASSPYHPGSNTEAFF. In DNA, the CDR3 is TGTGCCAGCAGCCCATACCACCCAGGTTCGAACACTGAAGCTTTCTTT.

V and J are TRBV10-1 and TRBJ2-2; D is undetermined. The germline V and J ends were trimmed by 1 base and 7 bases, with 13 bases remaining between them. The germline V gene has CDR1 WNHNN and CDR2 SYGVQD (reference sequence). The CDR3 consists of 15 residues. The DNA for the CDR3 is TGCGCCAGCAGTGAGTGGCTTACTTTAGACGGGGAGCTGTTTTTT. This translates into CASSEWLTLDGELFF.

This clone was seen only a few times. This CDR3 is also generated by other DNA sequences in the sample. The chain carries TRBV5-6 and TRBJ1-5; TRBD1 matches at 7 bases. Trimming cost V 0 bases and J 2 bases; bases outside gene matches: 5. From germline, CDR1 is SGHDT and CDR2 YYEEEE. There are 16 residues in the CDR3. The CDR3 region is CASSLGAGGGNQPQHF. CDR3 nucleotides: TGTGCCAGCAGCTTGGGGGCAGGGGGTGGCAATCAGCCCCAGCATTTT.

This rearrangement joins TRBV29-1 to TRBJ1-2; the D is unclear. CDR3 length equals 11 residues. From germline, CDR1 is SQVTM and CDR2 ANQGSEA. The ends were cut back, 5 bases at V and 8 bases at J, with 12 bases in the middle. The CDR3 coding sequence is TGCAGCGTTAGGAATTTGGAGGGCTACACCTTC. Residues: CSVRNLEGYTF.

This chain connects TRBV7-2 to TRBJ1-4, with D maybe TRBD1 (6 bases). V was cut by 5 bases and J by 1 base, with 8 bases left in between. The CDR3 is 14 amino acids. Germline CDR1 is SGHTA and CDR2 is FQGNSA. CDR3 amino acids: CASSLGGTNEKLFF. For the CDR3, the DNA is TGTGCCAGCAGCCTAGGGGGAACTAATGAAAAACTGTTTTTT.

CDR3 loop: CSVRGGGEQFF. CDR3 sequence (DNA): TGCAGCGTCCGAGGGGGAGGAGAGCAGTTCTTC. The V and J genes are TRBV29-1 and TRBJ2-1; D is possibly TRBD1 or TRBD2 (6 bases each). Germline V gives CDR1 SQVTM, CDR2 ANQGSEA. V was pared by 6 bases and J by 10 bases, with 13 bases between. The CDR3 is made up of 11 amino acids.

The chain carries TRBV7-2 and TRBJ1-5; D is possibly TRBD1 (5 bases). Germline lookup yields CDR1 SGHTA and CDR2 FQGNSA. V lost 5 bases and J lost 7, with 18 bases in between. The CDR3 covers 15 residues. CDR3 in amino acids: CASSARLGPEQPQHF. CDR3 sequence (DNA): TGTGCCAGCAGCGCAAGGCTGGGGCCGGAACAGCCCCAGCATTTT. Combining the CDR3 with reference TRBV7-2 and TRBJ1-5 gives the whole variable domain GAGVSQSPSNKVTEKGKDVELRCDPISGHTALYWYRQSLGQGLEFLIYFQGNSAPDKSGLPSDRFSAERTGGSVSTLTIQRTQQEDSAVYLCASSARLGPEQPQHFGDGTRLSIL.

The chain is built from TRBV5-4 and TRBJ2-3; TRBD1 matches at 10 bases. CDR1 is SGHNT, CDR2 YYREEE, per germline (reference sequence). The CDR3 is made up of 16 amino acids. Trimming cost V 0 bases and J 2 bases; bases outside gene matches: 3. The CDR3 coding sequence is TGTGCCAGCAGCTTGGCCGGGACAGGGGCCACAGATACGCAGTATTTT. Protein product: CASSLAGTGATDTQYF.

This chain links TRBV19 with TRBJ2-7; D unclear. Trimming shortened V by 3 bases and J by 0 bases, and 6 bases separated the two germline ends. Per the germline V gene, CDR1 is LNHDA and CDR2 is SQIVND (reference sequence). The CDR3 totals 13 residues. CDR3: CASSMSISYEQYF. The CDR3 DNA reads TGTGCCAGTAGTATGTCGATCTCCTACGAGCAGTACTTC.

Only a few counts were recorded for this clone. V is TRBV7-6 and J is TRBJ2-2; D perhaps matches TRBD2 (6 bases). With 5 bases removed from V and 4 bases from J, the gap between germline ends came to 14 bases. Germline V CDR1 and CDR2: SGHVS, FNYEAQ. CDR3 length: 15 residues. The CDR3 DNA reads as TGTGCCAGCAGCGCCGGGACTCAAATCACCGGGGAGCTGTTTTTT. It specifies CASSAGTQITGELFF.

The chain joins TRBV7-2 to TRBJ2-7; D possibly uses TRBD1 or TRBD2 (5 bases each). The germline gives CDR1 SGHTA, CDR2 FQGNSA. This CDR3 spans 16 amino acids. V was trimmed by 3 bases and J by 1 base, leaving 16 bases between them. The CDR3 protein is CASSFRDVTGSYEQYF. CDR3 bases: TGTGCCAGCAGCTTCCGGGACGTCACTGGGTCCTACGAGCAGTACTTC.

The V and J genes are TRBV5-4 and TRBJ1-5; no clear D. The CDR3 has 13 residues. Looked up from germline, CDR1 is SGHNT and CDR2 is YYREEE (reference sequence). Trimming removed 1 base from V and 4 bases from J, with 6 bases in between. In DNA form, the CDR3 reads TGTGCCAGCAGCTTGATGGGGAATCAGCCCCAGCATTTT. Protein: CASSLMGNQPQHF.

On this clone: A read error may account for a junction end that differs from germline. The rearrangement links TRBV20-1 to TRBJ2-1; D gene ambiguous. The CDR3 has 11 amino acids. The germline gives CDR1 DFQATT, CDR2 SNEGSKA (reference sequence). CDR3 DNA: TGCAGCGCTACCCCCTACAATGAGCAGTTCTTC. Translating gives CSATPYNEQFF.

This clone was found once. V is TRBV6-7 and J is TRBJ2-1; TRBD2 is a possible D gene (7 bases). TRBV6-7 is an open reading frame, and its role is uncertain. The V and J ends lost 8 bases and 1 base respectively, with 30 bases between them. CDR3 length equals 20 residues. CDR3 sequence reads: CASQIGGAHTFERSYNEQFF. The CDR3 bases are TGTGCCAGCCAAATTGGGGGGGCGCATACCTTCGAGAGGTCCTACAATGAGCAGTTCTTC.

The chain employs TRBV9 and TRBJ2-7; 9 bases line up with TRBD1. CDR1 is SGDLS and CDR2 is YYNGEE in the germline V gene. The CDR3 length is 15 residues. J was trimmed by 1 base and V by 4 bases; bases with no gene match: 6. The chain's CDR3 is CASSPTDRGSYEQYF. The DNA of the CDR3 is TGTGCCAGCAGCCCAACGGACAGGGGATCCTACGAGCAGTACTTC.

Here the CDR3 reads CASSLTGPMNTEAFF. CDR3 bases: TGCGCCAGCAGCTTGACAGGACCTATGAACACTGAAGCTTTCTTT. The chain links TRBV5-1 to TRBJ1-1; D may be TRBD1 (5 bases). Germline loops: CDR1 SGHRS, CDR2 YFSETQ. V shed 1 base and J shed 0 bases, with 10 bases lying between them. CDR3 size: 15 residues.

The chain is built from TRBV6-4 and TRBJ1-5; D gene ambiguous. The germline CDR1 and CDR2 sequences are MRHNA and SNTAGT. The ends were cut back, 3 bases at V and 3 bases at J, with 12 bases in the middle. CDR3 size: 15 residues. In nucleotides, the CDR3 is TGTGCCAGCAGTGAGTCCGGACTCGCCAATCAGCCCCAGCATTTT. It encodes CASSESGLANQPQHF.

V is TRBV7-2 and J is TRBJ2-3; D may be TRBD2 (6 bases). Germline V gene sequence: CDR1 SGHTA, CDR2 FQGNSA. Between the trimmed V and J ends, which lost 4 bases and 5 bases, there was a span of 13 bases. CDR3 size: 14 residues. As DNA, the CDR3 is TGTGCCAGCAGCTCCCCCTCCGGGGGAGATACGCAGTATTTT. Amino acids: CASSSPSGGDTQYF.

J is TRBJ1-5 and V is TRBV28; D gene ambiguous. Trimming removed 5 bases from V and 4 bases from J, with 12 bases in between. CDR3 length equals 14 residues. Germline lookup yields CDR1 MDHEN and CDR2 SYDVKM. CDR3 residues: CASSPHGLNQPQHF. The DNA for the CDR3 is TGTGCCAGCAGTCCTCACGGGTTAAATCAGCCCCAGCATTTT.

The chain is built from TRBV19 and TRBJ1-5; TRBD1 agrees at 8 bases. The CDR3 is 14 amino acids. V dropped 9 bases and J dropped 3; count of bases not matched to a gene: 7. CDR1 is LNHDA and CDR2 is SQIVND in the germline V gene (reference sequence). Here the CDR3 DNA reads TGTGCCAGCTCTCCGGACAGGGTCAATCAGCCCCAGCATTTT. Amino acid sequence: CASSPDRVNQPQHF.